The entry below describes one T cell receptor (beta chain). This sample was taken from a study of blood T cell repertoires in COVID-19. Study information: The cDNA or gDNA used as material had been derived from T cells, B-cell-depleted T cells, or PBMCs.

The protocol was immunoSEQ multiplex PCR, while the TCRdb copy is restricted to in-frame clones and leaves out a portion. The data show under 300,000 clones, with 85% to 90% seen just once and 4% to 5% held by the top ten. The sample was peripheral blood. The receptor's source is a woman aged 35 to 49 who had recovered from COVID-19.

CDR3 sequence: CASSPGPLAANYEQYV. Here the CDR3 DNA reads TGTGCCAGCAGCCCGGGGCCACTAGCGGCCAACTACGAGCAGTACGTC. The chain carries TRBV7-2 and TRBJ2-7; 8 bases agree with TRBD2. CDR1 and CDR2 (germline): SGHTA, FQGNSA. CDR3 length equals 16 residues. V lost 5 bases to trimming and J lost 3 bases; unmatched junction nucleotides: 12.